The 21 T cell receptor beta chains below come from one sample, sequenced in a study of T cell responses to AZD1222 COVID-19 vaccine. Some clones are missing from TCRdb's copy, which holds only in-frame ones; the method was immunoSEQ multiplex PCR. The data show roughly 140,000 clones, approximately 88% seen once. The sequenced sample was peripheral blood, obtained on day 0 of AZD1222 vaccination. All receptors derive from an adult in good health.

This clone showed up just a few times. This chain connects TRBV4-3 to TRBJ1-2; perhaps TRBD1 as D (5 bases). Germline assignment: CDR1 LGHNA and CDR2 YSLEER. This CDR3 region has 16 residues. The V end was cut by 0 bases, the J end by 4 bases, with 15 bases between. CDR3 loop: CASSQDPSGTRYGYTF. The CDR3 bases are TGCGCCAGCAGCCAAGACCCATCCGGGACTCGCTATGGCTACACCTTC.

The chain employs TRBV11-1 and TRBJ2-4, with unresolved D. The V and J ends lost 5 bases and 7 bases respectively, with 18 bases between them. The germline gives CDR1 SGHAT, CDR2 FQDESV (reference sequence). This CDR3 has 15 amino acids. CDR3 residues: CASSPRYSFGNIQYF. The CDR3 DNA reads as TGTGCCAGCAGCCCCAGGTACAGCTTCGGTAACATTCAGTACTTC.

The chain links TRBV14 to TRBJ2-5; 7 bases align to TRBD1. The trim removed 0 bases at V and 2 bases at J, leaving 9 bases unmatched. The CDR3 length is 17 residues. The V gene's germline CDR1 is SGHDN and CDR2 FVKESK. CDR3 protein: CASSQDLTRQGQETQYF. The CDR3 DNA is TGTGCCAGCAGCCAAGATCTGACGAGACAGGGACAAGAGACCCAGTACTTC.

J is TRBJ1-1 and V is TRBV7-8; D gene ambiguous. Deletions cut 5 bases from V and 7 bases from J, with 14 bases between. Germline-derived CDR1 and CDR2 are SGHVS and FQNEAQ. The CDR3 is 13 amino acids. CDR3 coding DNA: TGTGCCAGCAGCCGCCTTCGGGATAATGAAGCTTTCTTT. This sequence encodes CASSRLRDNEAFF.

V is TRBV7-2 and J is TRBJ1-3; maybe TRBD1 (6 bases). The CDR3 length is 17 residues. Germline CDR1 is SGHTA and CDR2 is FQGNSA. Between the trimmed V and J ends, which lost 5 bases and 4 bases, there was a span of 21 bases. The CDR3 coding sequence is TGTGCCAGCAGCCCCCTAGGGGCAGGGGCGAGAGGAAACACCATATATTTT. It codes for CASSPLGAGARGNTIYF.

This chain uses TRBV11-1 with TRBJ2-1; D possibly uses TRBD1 or TRBD2 (5 bases each). The CDR3 consists of 15 residues. In germline, CDR1 is SGHAT, CDR2 FQDESV (reference sequence). With 5 bases removed from V and 3 bases from J, the gap between germline ends came to 14 bases. Written as DNA, the CDR3 is TGTGCCAGCAGCCCACGGGGCCATCTCTACAATGAGCAGTTCTTC. Translated: CASSPRGHLYNEQFF. The full variable domain, completed using reference TRBV11-1 and TRBJ2-1, is EAEVAQSPRYKITEKSQAVAFWCDPISGHATLYWYRQILGQGPELLVQFQDESVVDDSQLPKDRFSAERLKGVDSTLKIQPAELGDSAMYLCASSPRGHLYNEQFFGPGTRLTVL.

This rearrangement joins TRBV29-1 to TRBJ2-7; maybe TRBD1 (6 bases). Germline V gene lookup returns CDR1 SQVTM and CDR2 ANQGSEA. The CDR3 length is 11 residues. V dropped 5 bases and J dropped 3 bases, with 8 bases sitting between them. CDR3: CSVTGFYEQYF. The CDR3, as DNA: TGCAGCGTTACAGGGTTCTACGAGCAGTACTTC.

The chain combines TRBV7-9 with TRBJ1-2; D perhaps matches TRBD1 (5 bases). The CDR3 has 14 amino acids. Germline assignment: CDR1 SEHNR and CDR2 FQNEAQ (reference sequence). Trimming shortened V by 5 bases and J by 8 bases, and 18 bases separated the two germline ends. This CDR3 is CASSPRTPGRGYTF. In DNA, the CDR3 is TGTGCCAGCAGCCCCCGGACACCGGGAAGGGGCTACACCTTC. Full variable domain (missing parts from reference TRBV7-9 and TRBJ1-2): DTGVSQNPRHKITKRGQNVTFRCDPISEHNRLYWYRQTLGQGPEFLTYFQNEAQLEKSRLLSDRFSAERPKGSFSTLEIQRTEQGDSAMYLCASSPRTPGRGYTFGSGTRLTVV.

This clone turned up a few times. The same CDR3 arises from other DNA sequences in this sample as well. V usage is TRBV29-1 and J usage is TRBJ2-7, with unresolved D. Looked up from germline, CDR1 is SQVTM and CDR2 is ANQGSEA. The germline V and J ends were trimmed by 1 base and 0 bases, with 4 bases remaining between them. The CDR3 has 12 amino acids. The CDR3 DNA is TGCAGCGTTGAAGGCAGCTCCTACGAGCAGTACTTC. Residues: CSVEGSSYEQYF.

This chain uses TRBV11-3 with TRBJ2-7, with D unresolved. This CDR3 spans 14 amino acids. Germline values: CDR1 SGHNT, CDR2 YENEEA. Trimming cost V 7 bases and J 6 bases, with 19 bases left between them. CDR3 protein: CASMLTGPPGEQYF. The CDR3 DNA reads as TGTGCCAGCATGCTAACCGGGCCGCCAGGCGAGCAGTACTTC.

The sample holds a few counts of this clone. This chain connects TRBV11-2 to TRBJ1-1; D possibly corresponds to TRBD1 (5 bases). Trimming removed 6 bases from V and 8 bases from J, with 13 bases in between. This CDR3 comprises 12 residues. Germline-derived CDR1 and CDR2 are SGHAT and FQNNGV. The CDR3 spells CASSFTGLEAFF. The CDR3 DNA follows: TGTGCCAGCAGTTTTACAGGCCTAGAAGCTTTCTTT.

The chain recombines TRBV4-3 with TRBJ1-2; D ambiguous. The CDR3 has 12 amino acids. Germline-derived CDR1 and CDR2 are LGHNA and YSLEER. V was clipped by 1 base and J by 7 bases, with 7 bases between them. The CDR3 DNA is TGCGCCAGCAGCCAAGGATGGGGTGGCTACACCTTC. Translation: CASSQGWGGYTF.

V and J are TRBV19 and TRBJ2-7; 12 nucleotides match TRBD2. The CDR3 contains 15 residues. Looked up from germline, CDR1 is LNHDA and CDR2 is SQIVND (reference sequence). Germline trimming cut 7 bases from V and 3 bases from J; bases unmatched to any gene: 7. CDR3 protein: CASTPGLAGFYEQYF. For the CDR3, the DNA is TGTGCCAGTACCCCCGGACTAGCGGGGTTCTACGAGCAGTACTTC.

The chain joins TRBV4-3 to TRBJ1-6, with D unclear. Germline-derived CDR1 and CDR2 are LGHNA and YSLEER. The V end lost 1 base, the J end lost 5 bases, and 9 bases lay between the germline ends. The CDR3 contains 15 residues. CDR3 sequence (DNA): TGCGCCAGCAGCCAAGGGGGTTGGGATAATTCACCCCTCCACTTT. Amino acids: CASSQGGWDNSPLHF.

This chain connects TRBV5-5 to TRBJ1-3; no reliable D call. This CDR3 has 13 amino acids. Trimming took off 0 bases at V and 7 bases at J, with 8 bases between the two ends. The germline V gene encodes CDR1 SGHKS and CDR2 YYEKEE (reference sequence). The CDR3 nucleotides read TGTGCCAGCAGCTTGGCCATGAGGAACACCATATATTTT. Translated: CASSLAMRNTIYF.

The chain carries TRBV29-1 and TRBJ2-2; 13 positions match TRBD2. The length of the CDR3 is 15 residues. The germline V gene has CDR1 SQVTM and CDR2 ANQGSEA. J lost 4 bases, V lost 4 bases, and 3 bases had no gene match. The CDR3 spells CSVATSGRATGELFF. The CDR3 nucleotides read TGCAGCGTTGCTACTAGCGGGAGGGCCACCGGGGAGCTGTTTTTT.

This CDR3 reads CARRSSGTDTQYF. The CDR3 DNA reads TGTGCCAGGAGATCTAGCGGCACAGATACGCAGTATTTT. The chain has TRBV2 and TRBJ2-3; possible D gene TRBD2, 6 bases. The CDR3 length is 13 residues. V gave up 9 bases and J gave up 1 base, with 11 bases separating them. From germline, CDR1 is SNHLY and CDR2 FYNNEI.

The gene calls are TRBV5-1 and TRBJ2-7, with D perhaps TRBD2 (5 bases). The CDR3 is 14 amino acids. Germline lookup yields CDR1 SGHRS and CDR2 YFSETQ. The V and J ends lost 0 bases and 6 bases respectively, with 13 bases between them. The CDR3: CASSLGRGIAEQYF. DNA for the CDR3: TGCGCCAGCAGCTTGGGTCGGGGTATCGCCGAGCAGTACTTC.

This clone appeared once. V is TRBV20-1 and J is TRBJ2-7; D assignment may be TRBD1 or TRBD2 (5 bases each). V gave up 3 bases and J gave up 6 bases, with 15 bases separating them. Germline values: CDR1 DFQATT, CDR2 SNEGSKA (reference sequence). This CDR3 has 13 residues. The CDR3: CSASWDLRGEQYF. DNA for the CDR3: TGCAGTGCTAGTTGGGACCTCCGTGGCGAGCAGTACTTC.

This clone has a single count. This chain links TRBV5-1 with TRBJ1-2; D remains ambiguous. This CDR3 has 12 amino acids. The germline V gene encodes CDR1 SGHRS and CDR2 YFSETQ. V lost 0 bases, J lost 8 bases, and 8 bases lay in between. CDR3 protein: CASSLDLGGYTF. CDR3 sequence (DNA): TGCGCCAGCAGCTTGGACCTGGGAGGCTACACCTTC.

This clone was seen once. The rearrangement links TRBV7-2 to TRBJ2-7, with 8 bases identical to TRBD2. J lost 4 bases, V lost 4 bases, and 6 bases had no gene match. This CDR3 has 14 residues. CDR1 and CDR2 (germline): SGHTA, FQGNSA. CDR3 DNA sequence: TGTGCCAGCAGCTATATAGCGGGGCTATACGAGCAGTACTTC. Amino acid sequence: CASSYIAGLYEQYF.